These T cell receptor beta chains were read from a single sample in a study of shared clonotypes between healthy human individuals. Sequencing was performed with immunoSEQ multiplex PCR; in TCRdb, only in-frame clones are kept and a portion is missing. The table shows some 980,000 clones, with approximately 80% occurring only once. Sequenced input: memory CD4+ T cells sorted from blood. These receptors all stem from a man aged 18 to 29 in good health. The CDR3 runs from the conserved cysteine through the conserved F or W. Each record gives: V gene, CDR3 length, clone size, J gene, D gene, CDR3 protein, CDR3 DNA. A D gene is named only where the DNA matches it firmly. Rows give clone size only sometimes, using once, few, many, or a class for an expanded clone.

V: TRBV6-5
length: 15
size: -
J: TRBJ2-5
D: TRBD2
CDR3: CASSTTSGDQETQYF
DNA: TGTGCCAGCAGTACCACTAGCGGGGACCAAGAGACCCAGTACTTC

V: TRBV11-2
length: 13
size: -
J: TRBJ2-3
D: -
CDR3: CASSPSNTDTQYF
DNA: TGTGCCAGCAGCCCCTCCAATACGGATACGCAGTATTTT

V: TRBV10-2
length: 17
size: once
J: TRBJ1-6
D: -
CDR3: CASSGLEGYGSYSPLHF
DNA: TGCGCCAGCAGTGGGCTCGAGGGGTACGGCAGTTATTCACCCCTCCACTTT

V: TRBV7-9
length: 14
size: -
J: TRBJ2-1
D: -
CDR3: CASSLDSPAQGQFF
DNA: TGTGCCAGCAGCCTGGACAGTCCCGCCCAGGGGCAGTTCTTC

V: TRBV7-2
length: 11
size: -
J: TRBJ2-5
D: -
CDR3: CASSEGGTQYF
DNA: TGTGCCAGCAGCGAAGGGGGGACCCAGTACTTC

V: TRBV27
length: 15
size: -
J: TRBJ2-3
D: TRBD2
CDR3: CASSPPGTIVDTQYF
DNA: TGTGCCAGCAGTCCCCCCGGGACTATCGTGGATACGCAGTATTTT

V: TRBV30
length: 14
size: -
J: TRBJ2-2
D: -
CDR3: CAWSVQAGTGELFF
DNA: TGTGCCTGGAGTGTACAGGCGGGCACCGGGGAGCTGTTTTTT

V: TRBV9
length: 16
size: few
J: TRBJ2-1
D: -
CDR3: CASSVASPSSYNEQFF
DNA: TGTGCCAGCAGCGTGGCCTCCCCAAGCTCCTACAATGAGCAGTTCTTC

V: TRBV7-2
length: 15
size: -
J: TRBJ2-1
D: TRBD2
CDR3: CASSVAGGTYNEQFF
DNA: TGTGCCAGCAGTGTAGCGGGGGGGACCTACAATGAGCAGTTCTTC

V: TRBV5-4
length: 17
size: -
J: TRBJ2-2
D: TRBD1
CDR3: CASSFSETGTGAGELFF
DNA: TGTGCCAGCAGCTTCTCGGAAACCGGGACAGGGGCCGGGGAGCTGTTTTTT

V: TRBV7-2
length: 13
size: -
J: TRBJ1-2
D: -
CDR3: CASSLDLDYGYTF
DNA: TGTGCCAGCAGCTTAGATTTGGATTATGGCTACACCTTC

V: TRBV10-3
length: 15
size: -
J: TRBJ2-7
D: -
CDR3: CAISDGGSGSYEQYF
DNA: TGTGCCATCAGTGATGGGGGGTCGGGCTCCTACGAGCAGTACTTC

V: TRBV28
length: 14
size: -
J: TRBJ2-4
D: TRBD1
CDR3: CASSRTGPYSIQYF
DNA: TGTGCCAGCAGCAGGACAGGGCCCTACTCGATTCAGTACTTC

V: TRBV5-1
length: 18
size: -
J: TRBJ2-7
D: -
CDR3: CASSLEEGGVSTAYEQYF
DNA: TGCGCCAGCAGCTTGGAGGAGGGTGGGGTGTCTACAGCCTACGAGCAGTACTTC

V: TRBV5-4
length: 15
size: -
J: TRBJ1-6
D: -
CDR3: CASSLEPSYNSPLHF
DNA: TGTGCCAGCAGCTTAGAGCCTTCCTATAATTCACCCCTCCACTTT

V: TRBV9
length: 17
size: -
J: TRBJ2-6
D: -
CDR3: CASSVTGPNSGANVLTF
DNA: TGTGCCAGCAGCGTAACAGGTCCCAACTCTGGGGCCAACGTCCTGACTTTC

V: TRBV12-5
length: 13
size: -
J: TRBJ1-1
D: -
CDR3: CASGGDLNTEAFF
DNA: TGTGCTAGTGGTGGGGACTTAAACACTGAAGCTTTCTTT

V: TRBV7-9
length: 13
size: -
J: TRBJ1-6
D: -
CDR3: CASSLVNSSPLHF
DNA: TGTGCCAGCAGCTTAGTTAACTCTTCACCCCTCCACTTT